A single sample is the source of the 30 T cell receptor beta chains below, sequenced in a study of control samples from healthy donors and cancer patients. Generated by immunoSEQ multiplex PCR, the TCRdb table keeps only in-frame clones and is missing some. The sample shows some 40,000 clones, roughly 94% of them seen only once. The sequencing input was blood. These receptors were obtained from a man aged 60-69 years in good health.

The genes are TRBV11-3 and TRBJ2-1, with 7 positions matching TRBD1. Looked up from germline, CDR1 is SGHNT and CDR2 is YENEEA. The CDR3 totals 13 residues. V trimming: 3 bases; J trimming: 9 bases; junction bases outside the gene matches: 5. This CDR3 reads CASSLENRGEQFF. The CDR3 DNA sequence: TGTGCCAGCAGCTTGGAGAACAGGGGTGAGCAGTTCTTC.

The chain recombines TRBV14 with TRBJ1-3, with a weak D call TRBD1 (5 bases). CDR3 size: 13 residues. Germline-derived CDR1 and CDR2 are SGHDN and FVKESK. The V and J ends lost 5 bases and 2 bases respectively, with 7 bases between them. CDR3 region: CASSGTTGNTIYF. The CDR3 DNA reads as TGTGCCAGCAGCGGGACGACTGGAAACACCATATATTTT. Full variable domain (rest looked up from reference TRBV14 and TRBJ1-3): EAGVTQFPSHSVIEKGQTVTLRCDPISGHDNLYWYRRVMGKEIKFLLHFVKESKQDESGMPNNRFLAERTGGTYSTLKVQPAELEDSGVYFCASSGTTGNTIYFGEGSWLTVV.

The gene calls are TRBV19 and TRBJ2-1; TRBD1 agrees at 7 bases. The CDR3 extends over 15 amino acids. The V gene end was trimmed by 2 bases and the J gene end by 5 bases; junction bases not matched to a gene: 6. The germline gives CDR1 LNHDA, CDR2 SQIVND (reference sequence). The CDR3 reads CASSIQGVSNNEQFF. Written as DNA, the CDR3 is TGTGCCAGTAGTATACAGGGGGTGTCGAACAATGAGCAGTTCTTC.

The CDR3 DNA is TGTGCCAGCAGCTTAAAGGGGAGGGGTGAAGCTTTCTTT. Translated: CASSLKGRGEAFF. The rearrangement joins TRBV5-4 to TRBJ1-1, with D perhaps matching TRBD1 (5 bases). Trimming removed 2 bases from V and 7 bases from J, with 12 bases in between. This CDR3 has 13 residues. Germline CDR1 SGHNT, CDR2 YYREEE (reference sequence).

The CDR3 DNA follows: TGTGCCAGCAACACCTACTATGGCTACACCTTC. It codes for CASNTYYGYTF. The chain combines TRBV28 with TRBJ1-2; D remains ambiguous. The CDR3 spans 11 residues. Germline loops: CDR1 MDHEN, CDR2 SYDVKM. Between the trimmed V and J ends, which lost 7 bases and 3 bases, there was a span of 6 bases.

V is TRBV6-2 or TRBV6-3 and J is TRBJ2-1; D is possibly TRBD1 or TRBD2 (5 bases each). This CDR3 contains 12 residues. Trimming shortened V by 5 bases and J by 10 bases, and 12 bases separated the two germline ends. Germline CDR1 MNHEY, CDR2 SVGEGT. Written as DNA, the CDR3 is TGTGCCAGCAGTCCGCCGGGACCCGAGCAGTTCTTC. Translation: CASSPPGPEQFF.

The chain combines TRBV29-1 with TRBJ2-3; no definite D call. In germline, CDR1 is SQVTM, CDR2 ANQGSEA. The CDR3 has 15 amino acids. V lost 8 bases and J 0 bases, leaving 18 bases between the germline ends. The CDR3 sequence is CSPRGGLSSTDTQYF. Here the CDR3 DNA reads TGCAGCCCTCGAGGCGGATTGTCTAGCACAGATACGCAGTATTTT.

This chain connects TRBV5-4 to TRBJ2-1; the match to TRBD2 covers 9 bases. This CDR3 has 17 amino acids. Germline V gene data show CDR1 as SGHNT and CDR2 as YYREEE (reference sequence). Trimming removed 5 bases from V and 5 bases from J; junction bases left unmatched: 14. The CDR3 bases are TGTGCCAGCAGGCTTGGGGGTGAGGCTAGCGGGAACAATGAGCAGTTCTTC. It is translated as CASRLGGEASGNNEQFF.

The chain has TRBV7-9 and TRBJ2-5; maybe TRBD2 (5 bases). The V gene lost 5 bases and the J gene lost 5 bases, with 15 bases spanning the gap. Germline V gives CDR1 SEHNR, CDR2 FQNEAQ (reference sequence). This CDR3 is 14 amino acids long. The DNA for the CDR3 is TGTGCCAGCAGCCAGAGGGAGTTAGCGGAGACCCAGTACTTC. It is translated as CASSQRELAETQYF.

As for this clone: The germline gene is not matched at one end of the junction; a read error may be the cause. This sequence joins TRBV12-3 or TRBV12-4 and TRBJ1-4, with 7 positions matching TRBD1. The CDR3 spans 13 residues. CDR3 bases: TGTGCCAGCAGTTTATCGGGACAGACCTCCCAGATTTTT. Translation gives CASSLSGQTSQIF.

This chain uses TRBV4-1 with TRBJ1-1, with D unresolved. Germline V gene lookup returns CDR1 MGHRA and CDR2 YSYEKL. The CDR3 totals 15 residues. The V end lost 1 base, the J end lost 4 bases, and 13 bases lay between the germline ends. The CDR3 DNA follows: TGCGCCAGCAGCCAAGGACCGGTACTGGGCACTGAAGCTTTCTTT. It specifies CASSQGPVLGTEAFF.

The chain is built from TRBV20-1 and TRBJ2-3, with TRBD2 matching over 10 bases. V gave up 3 bases and J gave up 1 base; unmatched junction bases: 4. Per the germline V gene, CDR1 is DFQATT and CDR2 is SNEGSKA (reference sequence). This CDR3 is 15 amino acids long. The CDR3 bases are TGCAGTGCTAGTGAACTAGCGGGGCGCACAGATACGCAGTATTTT. Translated, it gives CSASELAGRTDTQYF.

The CDR3 sequence is CASSLVTANTEAFF. DNA for the CDR3: TGTGCCAGCAGTTTAGTGACAGCAAACACTGAAGCTTTCTTT. The chain carries TRBV28 and TRBJ1-1, with D perhaps matching TRBD1 (5 bases). This CDR3 has 14 amino acids. V was shortened by 2 bases and J by 2 bases, with 9 bases between the two germline ends. Germline CDR1 MDHEN, CDR2 SYDVKM.

The chain joins TRBV11-3 to TRBJ2-7; 8 nucleotides agree with TRBD1. Unmatched junction bases numbered 3, after V lost 1 base and J lost 1 base. CDR3 length equals 15 residues. CDR1 and CDR2 from the germline V gene are SGHNT and YENEEA. The CDR3 DNA sequence: TGTGCCAGCAGCTTAGCCGGGACAGGATCCTACGAGCAGTACTTC. Residues: CASSLAGTGSYEQYF.

The rearrangement joins TRBV7-9 to TRBJ2-2, with D unclear. Trimming removed 5 bases from V and 4 bases from J, with 11 bases in between. This CDR3 contains 14 residues. The germline CDR1 and CDR2 sequences are SEHNR and FQNEAQ (reference sequence). DNA of the CDR3: TGTGCCAGCAGCCCCTTGGGGATCACCGGGGAGCTGTTTTTT. It encodes CASSPLGITGELFF.

The rearrangement links TRBV11-2 to TRBJ2-1, with TRBD2 identical over 10 bases. After removal of 0 bases from V and 7 bases from J, the junction contained 3 bases not matched to a gene. Looked up from germline, CDR1 is SGHAT and CDR2 is FQNNGV. The CDR3 is made up of 15 amino acids. DNA of the CDR3: TGTGCCAGCAGCTTAGAAGGACTAGCGGAAAATGAGCAGTTCTTC. This encodes CASSLEGLAENEQFF.

The rearrangement joins TRBV7-9 to TRBJ2-7; TRBD1 matches at 7 bases. CDR1 and CDR2 from the germline V gene are SEHNR and FQNEAQ (reference sequence). With V trimmed by 5 bases and J by 6 bases, 25 bases remained unmatched. The CDR3 spans 19 residues. This CDR3 is CASSNPVISFPPTGSEQYF. CDR3 bases: TGTGCCAGCAGCAACCCCGTGATATCTTTTCCCCCGACAGGGAGCGAGCAGTACTTC.

The genes are TRBV9 and TRBJ1-2; maybe TRBD1 (5 bases). The V and J ends lost 2 bases and 3 bases respectively, with 17 bases between them. The CDR3 covers 16 residues. Germline assignment: CDR1 SGDLS and CDR2 YYNGEE. CDR3 DNA: TGTGCCAGCAGCGTGGCTCTCTCAGGGTTTGACTATGGCTACACCTTC. Translation: CASSVALSGFDYGYTF.

The chain joins TRBV14 to TRBJ2-7; 9 bases are a match to TRBD1. V lost 4 bases and J lost 5; bases outside the gene matches: 0. Germline CDR1 reads SGHDN; CDR2 reads FVKESK. This CDR3 comprises 12 residues. In DNA form, the CDR3 reads TGTGCCAGCAGCCGGACAGGGGACGAGCAGTACTTC. Amino acid sequence: CASSRTGDEQYF.

The rearrangement uses TRBV28 and TRBJ1-6; D is uncertain. Trimming took 5 bases from V and 13 from J, leaving 21 bases between them. This CDR3 spans 15 amino acids. CDR1 and CDR2 (germline): MDHEN, SYDVKM. CDR3 bases: TGTGCCAGCAGTCCCCCGCAGTCGACCTCTTATCCCCTCCACTTT. Translation gives CASSPPQSTSYPLHF.

This chain links TRBV10-3 with TRBJ1-2; 9 bases align to TRBD1. The germline gives CDR1 ENHRY, CDR2 SYGVKD. The length of the CDR3 is 12 residues. Unmatched junction bases numbered 5, after V lost 11 bases and J lost 4 bases. CDR3 nucleotides: TGTGCCGGGGGACAGGGACCCTATGGCTACACCTTC. This codes for CAGGQGPYGYTF.

The J gene is TRBJ2-7, the V gene TRBV3-1 (or the pseudogene TRBV3-2); a possible D gene is TRBD2 (6 bases). Between the trimmed V and J ends, which lost 7 bases and 7 bases, there was a span of 20 bases. Germline V CDR1 and CDR2: LGHDT, YNNKEL (reference sequence). This CDR3 is built from 14 residues. CDR3 in amino acids: CASKFGSGSGEQYF. Here the CDR3 DNA reads TGTGCCAGCAAGTTCGGGAGTGGTTCGGGGGAGCAGTACTTC.

The chain recombines TRBV4-1 with TRBJ1-4, with TRBD1 as a possible D gene (6 bases). The CDR3 covers 16 residues. V was cut by 1 base and J by 5 bases, with 14 bases left in between. CDR1 and CDR2 (germline): MGHRA, YSYEKL. The CDR3 protein is CASSQVKGELNEKLFF. The DNA of the CDR3 is TGCGCCAGCAGCCAAGTTAAGGGGGAGCTGAATGAAAAACTGTTTTTT.

The chain uses TRBV5-1 and TRBJ2-7, with D perhaps TRBD1 (5 bases). Germline assignment: CDR1 SGHRS and CDR2 YFSETQ. The CDR3 is 16 amino acids. V lost 5 bases, J lost 2 bases, and 20 bases lay in between. The CDR3 loop is CASSPGGASIPYEQYF. For the CDR3, the DNA is TGCGCCAGCAGTCCCGGTGGGGCTAGTATTCCCTACGAGCAGTACTTC.

The chain uses TRBV28 and TRBJ2-2; D is unclear. Between the trimmed V and J ends, which lost 3 bases and 4 bases, there was a span of 15 bases. Looked up from germline, CDR1 is MDHEN and CDR2 is SYDVKM. The CDR3 spans 16 residues. CDR3 region: CASSFPGERVTGELFF. The CDR3, as DNA: TGTGCCAGCAGTTTTCCCGGTGAACGTGTCACCGGGGAGCTGTTTTTT.

The chain recombines TRBV7-6 with TRBJ2-5; the D gene is possibly TRBD2 (5 bases). With 3 bases removed from V and 3 bases from J, the gap between germline ends came to 8 bases. The germline V gene has CDR1 SGHVS and CDR2 FNYEAQ. The CDR3 is 13 amino acids. The CDR3 sequence: CASSLASKETQYF. The CDR3 nucleotides read TGTGCCAGCAGCTTGGCTAGCAAAGAGACCCAGTACTTC.

CDR3 in amino acids: CASIPREITKRNEKLFF. In nucleotides, the CDR3 is TGTGCCAGCATCCCCAGAGAGATCACGAAACGAAATGAAAAACTGTTTTTT. The rearrangement joins TRBV6-4 to TRBJ1-4; no reliable D call. The CDR3 has 17 residues. Trimming stripped 7 bases from V and 5 bases from J, with 23 bases between. Per the germline V gene, CDR1 is MRHNA and CDR2 is SNTAGT.

In this sample, this clone turned up a few times. CDR3 sequence reads: CASSTSDLGNEQFF. The CDR3 DNA reads as TGTGCCAGCAGCACCTCGGACCTAGGGAATGAGCAGTTCTTC. The gene calls are TRBV9 and TRBJ2-1, with unresolved D. The CDR3 contains 14 residues. The V and J ends lost 4 bases and 7 bases respectively, with 15 bases between them. CDR1 and CDR2 (germline): SGDLS, YYNGEE.

This chain uses TRBV11-3 with TRBJ2-1, with a weak D call TRBD2 (6 bases). The V end lost 4 bases, the J end lost 9 bases, and 13 bases lay between the germline ends. The CDR3 runs 13 residues. The germline V gene encodes CDR1 SGHNT and CDR2 YENEEA. CDR3 protein: CASSSSGAIEQFF. The CDR3 nucleotides read TGTGCCAGCAGCTCCTCGGGAGCCATTGAGCAGTTCTTC.

The chain is built from TRBV11-3 and TRBJ2-7, with TRBD1 as a possible D gene (6 bases). V was cut by 1 base and J by 3 bases, with 10 bases left in between. This CDR3 region has 14 residues. CDR1 and CDR2 (germline): SGHNT, YENEEA. CDR3 region: CASSLGRGNYEQYF. CDR3 nucleotide sequence: TGTGCCAGCAGCTTAGGAAGGGGGAACTACGAGCAGTACTTC.